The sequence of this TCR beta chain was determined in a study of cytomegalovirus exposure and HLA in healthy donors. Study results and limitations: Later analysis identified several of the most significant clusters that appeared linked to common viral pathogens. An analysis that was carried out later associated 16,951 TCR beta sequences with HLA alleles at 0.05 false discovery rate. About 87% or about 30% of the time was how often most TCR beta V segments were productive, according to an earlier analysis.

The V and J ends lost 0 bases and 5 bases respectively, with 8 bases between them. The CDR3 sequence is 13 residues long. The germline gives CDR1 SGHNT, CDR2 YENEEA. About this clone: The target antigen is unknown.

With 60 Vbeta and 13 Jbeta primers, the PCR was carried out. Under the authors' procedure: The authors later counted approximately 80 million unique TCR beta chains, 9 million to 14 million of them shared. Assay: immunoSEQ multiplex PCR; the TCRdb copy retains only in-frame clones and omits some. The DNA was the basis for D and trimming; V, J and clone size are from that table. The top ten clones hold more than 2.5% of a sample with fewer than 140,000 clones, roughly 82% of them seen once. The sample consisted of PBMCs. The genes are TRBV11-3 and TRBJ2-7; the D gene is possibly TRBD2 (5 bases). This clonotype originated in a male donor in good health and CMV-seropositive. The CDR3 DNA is TGTGCCAGCAGCTTAGAACTAGGCCACGAGCAGTACTTC. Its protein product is CASSLELGHEQYF. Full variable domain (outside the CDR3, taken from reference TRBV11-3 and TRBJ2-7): EAGVVQSPRYKIIEKKQPVAFWCNPISGHNTLYWYLQNLGQGPELLIRYENEEAVDDSQLPKDRFSAERLKGVDSTLKIQPAELGDSAVYLCASSLELGHEQYFGPGTRLTVT.